This TCR beta chain was recorded in a study of shared clonotypes between healthy human individuals. The study, taken as a whole, reports: Specimens sampled were limited to blood, with tissue repertoires likely differing.

In the case of this clone: Its antigen is not identified.

Profiling relied on immunoSEQ multiplex PCR, and the TCRdb table lists in-frame clones only, not all of them. The sample lists about 1 million clones, around four fifths occurring once. V was pared by 3 bases and J by 4 bases, with 6 bases of the junction left unmatched. Looked up from germline, CDR1 is SGHTA and CDR2 is FQGNSA. The CDR3 is made up of 16 amino acids. The V gene is TRBV7-2, the J gene TRBJ2-5, with 12 bases fitting TRBD1. The TCR was taken from a man younger than 35 in good health. The material sequenced was memory CD4+ T cells sorted from blood. As to subset: CD45RA-negative fraction. The CDR3 sequence is CASSLGQGAGRETQYF. The CDR3 DNA reads TGTGCCAGCAGCTTGGGACAGGGGGCCGGTAGAGAGACCCAGTACTTC.